Below, one T cell receptor beta chain is given with its context. This entry belongs to a study of blood T cell repertoires in COVID-19. Looking at the study overall: COVID-19 samples collected from the United States, Italy and Spain covered acute and convalescent phases. T cells, B-cell-depleted T cells, or PBMCs provided the cDNA or gDNA that served as material.

The CDR3 is made up of 16 amino acids. The V segment lost 3 bases and the J segment 2 bases; nucleotides outside the gene matches: 8. Germline CDR1 and CDR2: LGHDT and YNNKEL (reference sequence). Under the authors' procedure: The authors estimated nucleated cell counts from reference gene primer amplification. Clones were sequenced by immunoSEQ multiplex PCR, and TCRdb holds only the in-frame ones, with some missing. That table furnishes V, J and clone size, whereas the DNA furnished D and trimming. The table includes around 200,000 clones, under 85% detected once. The chain combines TRBV3-1 (or the pseudogene TRBV3-2) with TRBJ2-7, with 9 bases fitting TRBD1. The sequencing sample was made of peripheral blood. The TCR originated in a human donor in a cohort sampled during active COVID-19. The CDR3 DNA sequence: TGTGCCAGCAGCCATCCGGGACAGGGAGCCCCCTACGAGCAGTACTTC. It is translated as CASSHPGQGAPYEQYF.